These 17 T cell receptor beta chains came from one sample sequenced in a study of regulatory T cells in long-lasting Graves disease. Time point in this sample: newly diagnosed GD, antithyroid drugs for less than 3 months. The authors made the TCR library using RNA they extracted from PBMCs. Arm-PCR of CDR3 regions and iRepertoire HTBI primers were the basis on which TCR beta libraries were built. TCRdb analysed the multiplex PCR reads with MiXCR anew, one entry per CDR3 protein. The data show roughly 380,000 distinct CDR3 sequences, around 15% seen once. The sample here was peripheral blood mononuclear cells (PBMCs), taken at new diagnosis, from a patient treated with antithyroid drugs. The receptor source for this set is a female donor with Graves disease.

This clonotype was seen many times. The chain links TRBV2 to TRBJ2-1, with 8 bases fitting TRBD1. The CDR3 contains 13 residues. V shed 7 bases, J shed 8 bases, and the junction held 7 bases outside the gene matches. The germline V gene encodes CDR1 SNHLY and CDR2 FYNNEI. As DNA, the CDR3 is TGTGCCAGCATGATGGACAGGGAGTATGAGCAGTTCTTC. As protein: CASMMDREYEQFF.

In its sample, this clonotype was seen many times. The J gene is TRBJ2-3, the V gene TRBV6-2 or TRBV6-3; perhaps TRBD2 as D (6 bases). Germline V CDR1 and CDR2: MNHEY, SVGEGT. The ends were cut back, 7 bases at V and 4 bases at J, with 9 bases in the middle. The CDR3 length is 12 residues. DNA of the CDR3: TGTGCCAGCAAGGACTATGCAGATACGCAGTATTTT. Residues: CASKDYADTQYF.

There are many counts of this clonotype. The rearrangement links TRBV6-2 or TRBV6-3 to TRBJ2-1; TRBD2 matches 11 bases. CDR3 length equals 16 residues. CDR1 and CDR2 (germline): MNHEY, SVGEGT. The V gene end was trimmed by 6 bases and the J gene end by 0 bases; junction bases not matched to a gene: 4. CDR3 in DNA: TGTGCCAGCAGAACAACTAGCGGGAGCTCCTACAATGAGCAGTTCTTC. Residues: CASRTTSGSSYNEQFF.

This clonotype was seen many times. The J gene is TRBJ2-7, the V gene TRBV9, with D perhaps TRBD2 (8 bases). CDR3 length: 15 residues. Germline CDR1 reads SGDLS; CDR2 reads YYNGEE. V dropped 3 bases and J dropped 3 bases, with 16 bases sitting between them. CDR3 DNA sequence: TGTGCCAGCAGCGCGGGAGGGGACAGCTACTACGAGCAGTACTTC. Protein: CASSAGGDSYYEQYF.

This clonotype was counted ten times or more. One end of the junction fails to match germline, which may point to a read error. The chain carries TRBV27 and TRBJ1-2; D is unresolved. The CDR3 spans 14 residues. Germline CDR1 reads MNHEY; CDR2 reads SMNVEV (reference sequence). For the CDR3, the DNA is TGCGCCAGCAGTTTAAACACCTATGCCTATGGCTACACCTTC. This gives the protein CASSLNTYAYGYTF.

The V gene is TRBV20-1, the J gene TRBJ1-1, with a possible D match to TRBD1 (5 bases). Germline V lookup: CDR1 DFQATT, CDR2 SNEGSKA (reference sequence). Between the trimmed V and J ends, which lost 0 bases and 4 bases, there was a span of 12 bases. The CDR3 contains 14 residues. CDR3 protein: CSARDRRGLTEAFF. The DNA for the CDR3 is TGCAGTGCTAGAGATAGGAGGGGTCTCACTGAAGCTTTCTTT.

This clonotype was detected ten times or more. The chain is built from TRBV7-2 and TRBJ2-7; 14 bases match TRBD2. V shed 4 bases, J shed 4 bases, and the junction held 15 bases outside the gene matches. The CDR3 runs 19 residues. From germline, CDR1 is SGHTA and CDR2 FQGNSA. CDR3 loop: CASSSRLAGGPYEPYEQYF. In DNA, the CDR3 is TGTGCCAGCAGCTCCCGACTAGCGGGAGGGCCGTATGAACCTTACGAGCAGTACTTC.

The chain couples TRBV28 to TRBJ2-1; 11 bases line up with TRBD2. Germline CDR1 and CDR2: MDHEN and SYDVKM. The CDR3 consists of 16 residues. V shed 6 bases and J 4 bases; nucleotides not matched to a gene: 8. CDR3 DNA: TGTGCCAGCAGCTCTATTCGACTAGCGGGATACAATGAGCAGTTCTTC. Residues: CASSSIRLAGYNEQFF.

This clonotype was recorded at least ten times. The rearrangement joins TRBV3-1 to TRBJ2-2; no reliable D call. Germline V gene data show CDR1 as LGHDT and CDR2 as YNNKEL (reference sequence). The V and J ends lost 4 bases and 4 bases respectively, with 10 bases between them. The CDR3 runs to 14 residues. CDR3 sequence: CASSRLGSTGELFF. The CDR3 DNA reads TGTGCCAGCAGCCGCTTAGGATCCACCGGGGAGCTGTTTTTT. The full variable domain, rest sourced from reference TRBV3-1 and TRBJ2-2, is DTAVSQTPKYLVTQMGNDKSIKCEQNLGHDTMYWYKQDSKKFLKIMFSYNNKELIINETVPNRFSPKSPDKAHLNLHINSLELGDSAVYFCASSRLGSTGELFFGEGSRLTVL.

The gene calls are TRBV20-1 and TRBJ2-5, with D uncertain. V lost 6 bases, J lost 3 bases, and 23 bases lay in between. The CDR3 runs to 16 residues. CDR1 is DFQATT, CDR2 SNEGSKA, per germline (reference sequence). The CDR3 spells CSAHSPSIPSEETQYF. The CDR3 DNA reads as TGCAGTGCCCACTCGCCCTCAATCCCGAGCGAAGAGACCCAGTACTTC.

This clonotype was counted many times. J is TRBJ1-2 and V is TRBV12-3 or TRBV12-4, with D unclear. V was pared by 5 bases and J by 8 bases, with 12 bases between. CDR3 length equals 12 residues. CDR3: CASSEAGLGYTF. The DNA for the CDR3 is TGTGCCAGCAGTGAGGCTGGGTTGGGCTACACCTTC.

The J gene is TRBJ2-3, the V gene TRBV5-1, with TRBD1 identical over 10 bases. The CDR3 sequence is 15 residues long. The germline V gene encodes CDR1 SGHRS and CDR2 YFSETQ. J was trimmed by 5 bases and V by 4 bases; bases with no gene match: 7. In DNA, the CDR3 is TGCGCCAGCAGCCGGGGGGACAGGGGCATAGATACGCAGTATTTT. This translates into CASSRGDRGIDTQYF.

This clonotype was detected only a few times. The chain recombines TRBV9 with TRBJ1-3, with no clear D. The CDR3 loop spans 17 amino acids. V lost 4 bases and J lost 2, with 19 bases in between. Germline CDR1 SGDLS, CDR2 YYNGEE. The CDR3 spells CASSFYPLSATGNTIYF. DNA of the CDR3: TGTGCCAGCAGCTTTTACCCCCTCAGTGCGACTGGAAACACCATATATTTT.

This clonotype was seen at least ten times. The chain combines TRBV12-3 or TRBV12-4 with TRBJ1-1; maybe TRBD1 (5 bases). V lost 6 bases and J 6 bases, leaving 14 bases between the germline ends. This CDR3 comprises 13 residues. The DNA for the CDR3 is TGTGCCAGCAGCCCAAGGGACGTGGCTGAAGCTTTCTTT. The encoded protein is CASSPRDVAEAFF.

In this sample, this clonotype turned up many times. The rearrangement joins TRBV7-2 to TRBJ2-3, with 11 positions matching TRBD2. Germline assignment: CDR1 SGHTA and CDR2 FQGNSA. The CDR3 contains 16 residues. The J segment lost 2 bases and the V segment lost 5 bases, leaving 6 bases of the junction unmatched. This CDR3 reads CASSHVLAGVTDTQYF. The CDR3 coding sequence is TGTGCCAGCAGCCACGTACTAGCGGGAGTCACAGATACGCAGTATTTT.

This clonotype has only a few counts. The chain carries TRBV5-4 and TRBJ2-5, with D uncertain. V was shortened by 5 bases and J by 5 bases, with 16 bases between the two germline ends. Germline CDR1 reads SGHNT; CDR2 reads YYREEE (reference sequence). The CDR3 is 14 residues long. CDR3 in DNA: TGTGCCAGCAGTTCCCTCTTTACGCGGGAGACCCAGTACTTC. Residues: CASSSLFTRETQYF.

This clonotype was detected ten times or more. This sequence joins TRBV7-9 and TRBJ2-4; 8 bases agree with TRBD1. The germline CDR1 and CDR2 sequences are SEHNR and FQNEAQ (reference sequence). V was pared by 5 bases and J by 1 base, with 13 bases of the junction left unmatched. The CDR3 contains 18 residues. CDR3 nucleotides: TGTGCCAGCAGCCGATCAAGACAGGGGAGTTGGGCCAAAAACATTCAGTACTTC. Translation: CASSRSRQGSWAKNIQYF.